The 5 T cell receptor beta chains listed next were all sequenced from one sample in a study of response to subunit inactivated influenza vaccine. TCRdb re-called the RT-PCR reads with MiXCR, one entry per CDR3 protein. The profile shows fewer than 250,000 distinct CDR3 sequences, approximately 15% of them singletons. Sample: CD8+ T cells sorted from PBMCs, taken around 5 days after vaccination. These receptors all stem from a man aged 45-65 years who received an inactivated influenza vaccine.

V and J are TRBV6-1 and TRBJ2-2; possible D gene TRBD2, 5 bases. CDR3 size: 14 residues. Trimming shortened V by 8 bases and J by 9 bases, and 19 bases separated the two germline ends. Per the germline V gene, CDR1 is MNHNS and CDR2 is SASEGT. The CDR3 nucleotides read TGTGCCAGCTCTTTATACGAGGGAGTACGGGAGCTGTTTTTT. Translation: CASSLYEGVRELFF.

CDR3 in amino acids: CASSSWTGANTEAFF. DNA of the CDR3: TGCGCCAGCAGCTCATGGACAGGGGCCAACACTGAAGCTTTCTTT. The chain is built from TRBV5-1 and TRBJ1-1; 9 nucleotides match TRBD1. The CDR3 covers 15 residues. J gave up 2 bases and V 3 bases, and 5 bases lay outside the gene matches. Germline assignment: CDR1 SGHRS and CDR2 YFSETQ.

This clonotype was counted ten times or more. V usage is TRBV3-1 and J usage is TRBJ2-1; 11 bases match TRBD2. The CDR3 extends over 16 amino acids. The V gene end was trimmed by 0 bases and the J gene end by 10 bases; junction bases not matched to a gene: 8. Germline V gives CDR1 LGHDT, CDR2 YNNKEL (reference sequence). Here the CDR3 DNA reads TGTGCCAGCAGCCAAGATAGTCTAGCGGGAGGATGGGAGCAGTTCTTC. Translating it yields CASSQDSLAGGWEQFF.

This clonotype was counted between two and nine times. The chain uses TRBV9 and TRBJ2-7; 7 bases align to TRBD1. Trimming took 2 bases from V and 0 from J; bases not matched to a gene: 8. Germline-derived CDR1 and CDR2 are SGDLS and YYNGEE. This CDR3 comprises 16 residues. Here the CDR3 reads CASSVSSGGSSYEQYF. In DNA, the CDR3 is TGTGCCAGCAGCGTTAGCTCAGGGGGTAGCTCCTACGAGCAGTACTTC.

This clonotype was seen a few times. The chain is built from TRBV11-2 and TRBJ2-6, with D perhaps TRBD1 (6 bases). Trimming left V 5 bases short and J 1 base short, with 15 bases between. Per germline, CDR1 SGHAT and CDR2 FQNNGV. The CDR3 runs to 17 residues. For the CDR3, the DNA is TGTGCCAGCAGCATACAGTACAGGGTGTCTGGGGCCAACGTCCTGACTTTC. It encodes CASSIQYRVSGANVLTF.